This TCR beta chain was observed in a study of blood T cell repertoires in COVID-19. Study details: COVID-19 samples from acute and convalescent phases originated in the United States, Italy and Spain. Sources were T cells, B-cell-depleted T cells, or PBMCs; the material itself was cDNA or gDNA.

This CDR3 is built from 14 residues. Trimming stripped 3 bases from V and 1 base from J, with 8 bases between. Germline CDR1 reads SNHLY; CDR2 reads FYNNEI. Authors' analysis steps: Cell counts per sample came from amplifying reference gene primers. Produced via immunoSEQ multiplex PCR; TCRdb's table is partial and in-frame only. The DNA was the basis for D and trimming; V, J and clone size are from that table. The sample lists about 210,000 clones, roughly 78% occurring once. The receptor's source is a woman aged 40 to 49 with acute or convalescent COVID-19. V is TRBV2 and J is TRBJ2-3; tentative D call: TRBD1 (5 bases). Material: peripheral blood. CDR3 in amino acids: CASSDRAGTDTQYF. The CDR3 DNA reads TGTGCCAGCAGTGACAGGGCCGGCACAGATACGCAGTATTTT.